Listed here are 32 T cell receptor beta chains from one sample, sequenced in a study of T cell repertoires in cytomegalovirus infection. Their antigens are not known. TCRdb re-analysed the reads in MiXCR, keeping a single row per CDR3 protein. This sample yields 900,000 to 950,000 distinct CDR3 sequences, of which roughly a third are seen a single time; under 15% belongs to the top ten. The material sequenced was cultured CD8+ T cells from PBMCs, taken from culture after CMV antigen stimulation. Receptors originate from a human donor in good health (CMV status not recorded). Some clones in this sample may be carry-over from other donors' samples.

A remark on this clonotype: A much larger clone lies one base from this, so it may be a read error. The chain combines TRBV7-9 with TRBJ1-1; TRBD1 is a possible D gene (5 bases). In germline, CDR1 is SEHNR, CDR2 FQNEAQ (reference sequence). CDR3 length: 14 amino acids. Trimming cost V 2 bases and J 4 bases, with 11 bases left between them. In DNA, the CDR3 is TGTGCCAGCAGCTTATGGACAAATCGCACTGAAGCTTTCTTT. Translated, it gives CASSLWTNRTEAFF.

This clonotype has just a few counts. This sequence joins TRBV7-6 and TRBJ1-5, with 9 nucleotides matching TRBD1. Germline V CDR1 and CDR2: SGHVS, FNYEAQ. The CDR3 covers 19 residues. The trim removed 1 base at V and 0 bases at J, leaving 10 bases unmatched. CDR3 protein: CASSLEGTGGYDSNQPQHF. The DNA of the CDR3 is TGTGCCAGCAGCTTAGAGGGTACAGGGGGCTATGATAGCAATCAGCCCCAGCATTTT.

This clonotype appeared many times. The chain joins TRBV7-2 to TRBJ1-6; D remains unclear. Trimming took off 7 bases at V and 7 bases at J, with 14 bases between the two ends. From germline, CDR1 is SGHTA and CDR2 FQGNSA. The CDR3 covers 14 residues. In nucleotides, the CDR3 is TGTGCCAGCATCCTAGGAGGACTGAATTCACCCCTCCACTTT. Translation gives CASILGGLNSPLHF.

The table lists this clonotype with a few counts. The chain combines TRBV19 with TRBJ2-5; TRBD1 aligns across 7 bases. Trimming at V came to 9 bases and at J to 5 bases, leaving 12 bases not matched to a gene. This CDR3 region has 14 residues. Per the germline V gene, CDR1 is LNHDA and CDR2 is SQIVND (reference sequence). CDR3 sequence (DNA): TGTGCCAGATTCTCCGGGACAGAAAAGGAGACCCAGTACTTC. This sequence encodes CARFSGTEKETQYF.

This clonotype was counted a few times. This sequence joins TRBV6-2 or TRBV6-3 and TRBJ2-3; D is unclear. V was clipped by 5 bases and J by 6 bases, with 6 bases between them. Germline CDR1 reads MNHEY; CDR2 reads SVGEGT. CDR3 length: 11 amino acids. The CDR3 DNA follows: TGTGCCAGCAGTGGACCGGATACGCAGTATTTT. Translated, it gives CASSGPDTQYF.

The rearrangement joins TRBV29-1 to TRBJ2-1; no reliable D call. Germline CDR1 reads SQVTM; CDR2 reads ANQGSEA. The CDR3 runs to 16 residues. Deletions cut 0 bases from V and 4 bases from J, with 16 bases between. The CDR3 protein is CSVEDLDHQSYNEQFF. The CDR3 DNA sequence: TGCAGCGTTGAAGATCTGGACCACCAATCTTACAATGAGCAGTTCTTC.

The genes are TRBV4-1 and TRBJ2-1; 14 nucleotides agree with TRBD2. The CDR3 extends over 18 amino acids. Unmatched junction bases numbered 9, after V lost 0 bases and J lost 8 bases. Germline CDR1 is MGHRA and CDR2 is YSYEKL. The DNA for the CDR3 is TGCGCCAGCAGCCAAGAAATGGGACTAGCGGGGGTAGGGCATGAGCAGTTCTTC. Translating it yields CASSQEMGLAGVGHEQFF.

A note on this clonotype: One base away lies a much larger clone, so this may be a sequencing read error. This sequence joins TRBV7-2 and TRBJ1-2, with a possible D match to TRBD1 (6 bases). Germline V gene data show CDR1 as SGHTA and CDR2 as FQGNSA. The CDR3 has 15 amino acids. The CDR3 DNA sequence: TGTGTCAGCAGCTCCACCAACAGGGACGGCTATGGCTACACCTTC. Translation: CVSSSTNRDGYGYTF.

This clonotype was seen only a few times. CDR3 residues: CASSYLPPRGVTDTQYF. In DNA, the CDR3 is TGTGCCAGCAGTTACCTGCCCCCGCGGGGGGTCACAGATACGCAGTATTTT. The chain uses TRBV6-6 and TRBJ2-3; 8 positions match TRBD2. Trimming took 2 bases from V and 2 from J; bases not matched to a gene: 9. Per the germline V gene, CDR1 is MNHNY and CDR2 is SVGAGI (reference sequence). This CDR3 spans 17 amino acids.

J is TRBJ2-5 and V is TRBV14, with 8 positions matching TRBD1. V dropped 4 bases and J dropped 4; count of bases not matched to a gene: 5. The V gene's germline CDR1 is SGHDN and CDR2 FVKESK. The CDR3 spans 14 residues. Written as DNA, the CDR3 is TGTGCCAGCAGCCGTCCAGGGGGCTTAGAGACCCAGTACTTC. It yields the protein CASSRPGGLETQYF.

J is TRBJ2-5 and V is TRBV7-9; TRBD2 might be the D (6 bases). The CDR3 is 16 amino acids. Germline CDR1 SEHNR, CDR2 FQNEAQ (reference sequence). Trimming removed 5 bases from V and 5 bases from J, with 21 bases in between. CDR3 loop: CASSPTDYLRGETQYF. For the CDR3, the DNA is TGTGCCAGCAGCCCTACGGACTACCTCCGAGGGGAGACCCAGTACTTC.

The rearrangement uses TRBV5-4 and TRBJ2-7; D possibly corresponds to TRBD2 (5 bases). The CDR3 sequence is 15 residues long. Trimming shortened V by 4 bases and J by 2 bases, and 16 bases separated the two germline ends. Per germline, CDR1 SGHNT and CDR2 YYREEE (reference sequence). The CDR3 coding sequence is TGTGCCAGCAGCATGGCCGGTCCCGGGACCTACGAGCAGTACTTC. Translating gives CASSMAGPGTYEQYF.

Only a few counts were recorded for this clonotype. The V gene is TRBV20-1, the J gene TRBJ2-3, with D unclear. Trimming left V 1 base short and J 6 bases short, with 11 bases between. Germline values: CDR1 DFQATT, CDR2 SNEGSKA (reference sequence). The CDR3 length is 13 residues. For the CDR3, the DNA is TGCAGTGCTAGAGCTCTAGTTAGTGATACGCAGTATTTT. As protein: CSARALVSDTQYF.

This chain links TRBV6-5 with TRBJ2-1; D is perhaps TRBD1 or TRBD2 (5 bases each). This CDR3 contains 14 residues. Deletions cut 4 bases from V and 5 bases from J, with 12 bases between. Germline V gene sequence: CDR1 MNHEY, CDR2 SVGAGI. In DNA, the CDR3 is TGTGCCAGCAGTTGGTGGCAGGGAGACAATGAGCAGTTCTTC. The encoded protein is CASSWWQGDNEQFF.

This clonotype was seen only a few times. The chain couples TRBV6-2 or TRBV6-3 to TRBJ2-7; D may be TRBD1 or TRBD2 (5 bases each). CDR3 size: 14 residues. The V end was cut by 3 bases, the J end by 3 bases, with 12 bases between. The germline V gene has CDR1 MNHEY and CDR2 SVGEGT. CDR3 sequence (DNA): TGTGCCAGCAGTTATCGAGGGGATGGCTACGAGCAGTACGTC. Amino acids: CASSYRGDGYEQYV.

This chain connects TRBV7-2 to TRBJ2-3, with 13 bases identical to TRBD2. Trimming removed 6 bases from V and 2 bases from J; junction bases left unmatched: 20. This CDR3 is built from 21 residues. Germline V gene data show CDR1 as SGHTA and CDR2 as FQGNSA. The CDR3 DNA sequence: TGTGCCAGCAGTTTAAAGACTAGCGGGGGGCCTCCAACGAATATCACAGATACGCAGTATTTT. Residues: CASSLKTSGGPPTNITDTQYF.

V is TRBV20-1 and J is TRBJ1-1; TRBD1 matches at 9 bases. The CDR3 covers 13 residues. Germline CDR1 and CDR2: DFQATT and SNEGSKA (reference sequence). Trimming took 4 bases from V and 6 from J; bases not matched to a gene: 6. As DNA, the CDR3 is TGCAGTGCTACGGGACAGGGTACATCTGAAGCTTTCTTT. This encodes CSATGQGTSEAFF.

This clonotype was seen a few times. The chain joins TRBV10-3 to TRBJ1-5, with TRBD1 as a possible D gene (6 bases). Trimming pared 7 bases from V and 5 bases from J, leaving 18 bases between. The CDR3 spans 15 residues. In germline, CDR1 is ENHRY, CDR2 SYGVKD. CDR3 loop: CAIKEGEGRDQPQHF. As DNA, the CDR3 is TGTGCCATCAAGGAGGGGGAGGGAAGGGATCAGCCCCAGCATTTT.

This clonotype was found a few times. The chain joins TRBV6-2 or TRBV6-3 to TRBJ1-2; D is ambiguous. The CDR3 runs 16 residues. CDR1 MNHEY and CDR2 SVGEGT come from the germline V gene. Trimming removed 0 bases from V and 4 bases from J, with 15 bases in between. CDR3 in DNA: TGTGCCAGCAGTTACTCGATCGGCAGTTCTTTCTATGGCTACACCTTC. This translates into CASSYSIGSSFYGYTF.

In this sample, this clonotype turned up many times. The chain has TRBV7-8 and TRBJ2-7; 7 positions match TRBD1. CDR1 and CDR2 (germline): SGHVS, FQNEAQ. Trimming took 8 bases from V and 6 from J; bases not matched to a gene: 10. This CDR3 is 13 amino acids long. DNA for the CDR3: TGTGCCAGCGGGTGGACAGGACTTCCCGAGCAGTACTTC. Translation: CASGWTGLPEQYF.

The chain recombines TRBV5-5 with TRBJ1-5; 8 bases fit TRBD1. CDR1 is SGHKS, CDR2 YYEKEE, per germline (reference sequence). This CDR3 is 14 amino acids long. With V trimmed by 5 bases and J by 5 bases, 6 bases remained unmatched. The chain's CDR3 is CASRSDRDDQPQHF. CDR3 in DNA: TGTGCCAGCAGGTCGGACAGGGATGATCAGCCCCAGCATTTT.

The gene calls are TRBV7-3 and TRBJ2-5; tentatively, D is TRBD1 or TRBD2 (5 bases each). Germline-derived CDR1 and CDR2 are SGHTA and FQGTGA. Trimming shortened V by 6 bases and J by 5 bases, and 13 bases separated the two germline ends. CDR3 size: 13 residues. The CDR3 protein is CASRRLGDETQYF. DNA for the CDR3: TGTGCCAGCAGAAGGTTAGGGGACGAGACCCAGTACTTC.

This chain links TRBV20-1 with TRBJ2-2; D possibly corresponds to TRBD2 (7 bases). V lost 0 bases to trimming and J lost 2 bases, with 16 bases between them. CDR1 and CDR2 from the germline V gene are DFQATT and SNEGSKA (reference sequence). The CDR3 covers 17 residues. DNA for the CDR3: TGCAGTGCTAGAGATGCGGGGGCGTCCCTTAACACCGGGGAGCTGTTTTTT. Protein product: CSARDAGASLNTGELFF.

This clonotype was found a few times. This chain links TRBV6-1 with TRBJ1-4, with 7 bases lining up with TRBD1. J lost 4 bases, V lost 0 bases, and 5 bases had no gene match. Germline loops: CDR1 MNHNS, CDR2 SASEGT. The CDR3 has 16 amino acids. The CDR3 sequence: CASSEAATGINEKLFF. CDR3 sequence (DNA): TGTGCCAGCAGTGAAGCCGCGACAGGGATTAATGAAAAACTGTTTTTT.

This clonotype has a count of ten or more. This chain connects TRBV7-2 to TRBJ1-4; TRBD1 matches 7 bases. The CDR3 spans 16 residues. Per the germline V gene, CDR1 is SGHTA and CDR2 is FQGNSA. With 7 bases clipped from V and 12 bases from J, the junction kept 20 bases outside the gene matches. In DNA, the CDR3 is TGTGCCAGCACCCCAGGGGGGACCGCTGTCAGGGGTGAACTGTTTTTT. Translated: CASTPGGTAVRGELFF.

The CDR3 loop is CASSWVVLDQGRLQTHYNSPLHF. CDR3 in DNA: TGTGCCAGCAGTTGGGTGGTTTTGGACCAGGGGCGACTACAGACCCACTATAATTCACCCCTCCACTTT. This sequence joins TRBV28 and TRBJ1-6, with D possibly TRBD1 on 6 matching bases. This CDR3 contains 23 residues. Trimming took 4 bases from V and 3 from J, leaving 34 bases between them. Per the germline V gene, CDR1 is MDHEN and CDR2 is SYDVKM.

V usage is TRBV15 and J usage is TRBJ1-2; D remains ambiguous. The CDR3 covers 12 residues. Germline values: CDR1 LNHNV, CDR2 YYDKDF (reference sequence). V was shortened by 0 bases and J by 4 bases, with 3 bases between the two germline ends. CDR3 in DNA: TGTGCCACCAGCAGAGACGTCTATGGCTACACCTTC. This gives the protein CATSRDVYGYTF.

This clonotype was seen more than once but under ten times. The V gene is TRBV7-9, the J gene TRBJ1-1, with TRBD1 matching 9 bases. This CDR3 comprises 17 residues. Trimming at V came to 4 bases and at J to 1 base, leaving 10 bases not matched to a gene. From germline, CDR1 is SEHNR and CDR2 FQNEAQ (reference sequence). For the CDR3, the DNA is TGTGCCAGCAGCTCAACAGGGGGCGAGGATAGGAACACTGAAGCTTTCTTT. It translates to CASSSTGGEDRNTEAFF.

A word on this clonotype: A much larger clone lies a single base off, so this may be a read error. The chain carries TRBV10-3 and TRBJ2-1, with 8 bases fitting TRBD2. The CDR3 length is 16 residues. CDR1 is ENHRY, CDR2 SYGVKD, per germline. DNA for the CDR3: TGTGCCATCAGTGAGATAGTAGCGGGGTCCTACAATGAGCAGTTATTC. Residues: CAISEIVAGSYNEQLF.

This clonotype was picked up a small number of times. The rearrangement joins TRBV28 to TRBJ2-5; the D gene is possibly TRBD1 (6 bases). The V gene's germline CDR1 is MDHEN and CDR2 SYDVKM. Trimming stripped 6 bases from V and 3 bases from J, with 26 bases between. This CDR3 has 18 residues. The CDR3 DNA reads TGTGCCAGCAGCCCGGCTAGGTGGCTTACAGGGAAGGAAGAGACCCAGTACTTC. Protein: CASSPARWLTGKEETQYF. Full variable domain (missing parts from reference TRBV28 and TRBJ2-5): DVKVTQSSRYLVKRTGEKVFLECVQDMDHENMFWYRQDPGLGLRLIYFSYDVKMKEKGDIPEGYSVSREKKERFSLILESASTNQTSMYLCASSPARWLTGKEETQYFGPGTRLLVL.

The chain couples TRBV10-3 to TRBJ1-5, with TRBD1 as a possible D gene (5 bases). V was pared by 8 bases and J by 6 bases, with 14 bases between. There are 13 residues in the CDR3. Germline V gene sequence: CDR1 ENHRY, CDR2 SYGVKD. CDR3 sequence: CAIHAGGAQPQHF. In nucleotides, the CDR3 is TGTGCCATCCATGCTGGAGGGGCTCAGCCCCAGCATTTT.

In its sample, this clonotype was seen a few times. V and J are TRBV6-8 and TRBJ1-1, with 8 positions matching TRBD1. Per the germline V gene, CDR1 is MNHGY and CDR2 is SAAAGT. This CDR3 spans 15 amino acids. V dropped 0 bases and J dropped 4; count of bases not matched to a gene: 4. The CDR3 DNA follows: TGTGCCAGCAGTTACTCAGCAGGGGGCATCACTGAAGCTTTCTTT. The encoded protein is CASSYSAGGITEAFF.